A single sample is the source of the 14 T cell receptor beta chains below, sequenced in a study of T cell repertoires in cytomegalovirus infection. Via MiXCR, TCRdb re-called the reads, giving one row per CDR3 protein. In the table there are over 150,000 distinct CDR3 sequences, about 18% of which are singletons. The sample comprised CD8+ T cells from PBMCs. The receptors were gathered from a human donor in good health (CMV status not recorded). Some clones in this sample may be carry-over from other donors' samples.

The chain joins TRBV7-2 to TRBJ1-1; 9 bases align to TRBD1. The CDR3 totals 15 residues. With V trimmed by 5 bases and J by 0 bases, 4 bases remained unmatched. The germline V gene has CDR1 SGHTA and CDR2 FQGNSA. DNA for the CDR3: TGTGCCAGCAGCACTGGACAGGGGTTGAACACTGAAGCTTTCTTT. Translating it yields CASSTGQGLNTEAFF.

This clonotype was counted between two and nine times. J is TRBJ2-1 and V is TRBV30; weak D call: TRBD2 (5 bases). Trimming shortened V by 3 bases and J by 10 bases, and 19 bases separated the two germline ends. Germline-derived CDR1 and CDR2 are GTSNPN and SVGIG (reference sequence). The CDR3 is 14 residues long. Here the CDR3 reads CAWSKWDQEVEQFF. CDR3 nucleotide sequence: TGTGCCTGGAGCAAGTGGGATCAGGAGGTCGAGCAGTTCTTC.

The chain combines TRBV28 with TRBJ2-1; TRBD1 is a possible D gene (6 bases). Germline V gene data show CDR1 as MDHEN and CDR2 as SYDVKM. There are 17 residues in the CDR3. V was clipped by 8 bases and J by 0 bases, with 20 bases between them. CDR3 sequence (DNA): TGTGCCAGCCTAGACAGGAACGCTCTAAGCTCCTACAATGAGCAGTTCTTC. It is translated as CASLDRNALSSYNEQFF.

The CDR3 is CASSHPGGNKLNTEAFF. The CDR3 DNA reads TGTGCCAGCAGCCACCCAGGGGGCAATAAACTGAACACTGAAGCTTTCTTT. This chain uses TRBV14 with TRBJ1-1; 8 bases are a match to TRBD1. The CDR3 consists of 17 residues. J gave up 0 bases and V 3 bases, and 9 bases lay outside the gene matches. Germline V gives CDR1 SGHDN, CDR2 FVKESK. Supplemented by reference TRBV14 and TRBJ1-1, the full variable domain reads EAGVTQFPSHSVIEKGQTVTLRCDPISGHDNLYWYRRVMGKEIKFLLHFVKESKQDESGMPNNRFLAERTGGTYSTLKVQPAELEDSGVYFCASSHPGGNKLNTEAFFGQGTRLTVV.

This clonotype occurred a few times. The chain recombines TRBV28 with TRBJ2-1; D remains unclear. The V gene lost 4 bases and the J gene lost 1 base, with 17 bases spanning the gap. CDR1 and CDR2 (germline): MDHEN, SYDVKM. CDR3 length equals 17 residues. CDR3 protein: CASSSPKTEKSYNEQFF. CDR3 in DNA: TGTGCCAGCAGTTCTCCCAAGACGGAGAAGTCCTACAATGAGCAGTTCTTC.

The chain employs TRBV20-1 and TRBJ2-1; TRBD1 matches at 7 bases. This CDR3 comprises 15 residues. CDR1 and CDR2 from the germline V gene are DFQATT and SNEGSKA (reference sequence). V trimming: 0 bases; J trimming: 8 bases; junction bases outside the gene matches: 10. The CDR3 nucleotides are TGCAGTGCTAGAGATGGGGACAGTCTGGGAGATGAGCAGTTCTTC. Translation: CSARDGDSLGDEQFF.

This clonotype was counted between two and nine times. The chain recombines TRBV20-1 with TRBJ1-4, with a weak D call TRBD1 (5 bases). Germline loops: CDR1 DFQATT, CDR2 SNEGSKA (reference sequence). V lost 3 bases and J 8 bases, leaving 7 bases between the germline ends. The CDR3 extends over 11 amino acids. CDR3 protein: CSASGDEKLFF. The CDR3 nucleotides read TGCAGTGCTAGTGGGGACGAAAAACTGTTTTTT.

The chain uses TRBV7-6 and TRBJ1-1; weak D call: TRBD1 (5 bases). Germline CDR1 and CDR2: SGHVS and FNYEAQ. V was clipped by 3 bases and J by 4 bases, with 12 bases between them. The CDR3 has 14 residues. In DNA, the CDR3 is TGTGCCAGCAGCTTTGGGGCGATGGGCACTGAAGCTTTCTTT. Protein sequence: CASSFGAMGTEAFF.

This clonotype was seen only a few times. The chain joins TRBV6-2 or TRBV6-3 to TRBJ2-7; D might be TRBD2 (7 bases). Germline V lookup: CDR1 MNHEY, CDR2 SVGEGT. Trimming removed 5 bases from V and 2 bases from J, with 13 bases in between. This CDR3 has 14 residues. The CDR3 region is CASSPRGDTYEQYF. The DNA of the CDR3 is TGTGCCAGCAGTCCCCGGGGGGACACCTACGAGCAGTACTTC.

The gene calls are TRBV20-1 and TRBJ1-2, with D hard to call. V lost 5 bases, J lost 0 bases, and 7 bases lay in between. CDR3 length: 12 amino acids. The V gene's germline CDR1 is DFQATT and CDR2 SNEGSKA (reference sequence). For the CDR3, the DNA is TGCAGTGCTCACGAGGCTAACTATGGCTACACCTTC. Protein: CSAHEANYGYTF.

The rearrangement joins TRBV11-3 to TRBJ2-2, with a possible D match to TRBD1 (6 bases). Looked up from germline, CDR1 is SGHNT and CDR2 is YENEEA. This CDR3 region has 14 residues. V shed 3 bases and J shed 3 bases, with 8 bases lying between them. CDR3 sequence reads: CASSLRTDTGELFF. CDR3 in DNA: TGTGCCAGCAGCTTGCGGACAGACACCGGGGAGCTGTTTTTT.

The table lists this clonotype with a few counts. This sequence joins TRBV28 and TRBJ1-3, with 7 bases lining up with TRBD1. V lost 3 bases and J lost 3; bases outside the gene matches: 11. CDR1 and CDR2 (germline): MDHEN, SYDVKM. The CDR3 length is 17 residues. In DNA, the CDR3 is TGTGCCAGCAGTTTGACCCTAACGGGGACAGATGGAAACACCATATATTTT. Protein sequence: CASSLTLTGTDGNTIYF.

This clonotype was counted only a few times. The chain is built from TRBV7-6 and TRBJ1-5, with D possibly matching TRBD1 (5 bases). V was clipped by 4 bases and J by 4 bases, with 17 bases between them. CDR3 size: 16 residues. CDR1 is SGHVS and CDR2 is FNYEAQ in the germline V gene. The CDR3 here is CASSSVGGGRNQPQHF. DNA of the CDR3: TGTGCCAGCAGCTCGGTGGGCGGGGGTAGGAATCAGCCCCAGCATTTT.

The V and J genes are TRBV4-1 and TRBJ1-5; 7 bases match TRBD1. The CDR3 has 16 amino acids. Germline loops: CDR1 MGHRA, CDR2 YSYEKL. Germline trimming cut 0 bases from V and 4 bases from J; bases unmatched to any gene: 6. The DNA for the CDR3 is TGCGCCAGCAGCCAAGAAGTGACAGGGTATAATCAGCCCCAGCATTTT. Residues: CASSQEVTGYNQPQHF.